The clone carrying this TCR beta chain was detected ten times or more. Antigen: not known. Because the library targeted alpha chains, this beta chain is an off-target read whose size means little. The record originates from a study of spatial heterogeneity in lung cancer. Regarding time point: sample taken at primary tumor resection. Patients with untreated early-stage non-small cell lung cancer, numbering 55 to 80, were the donors. Overall study results and limits: In tumors, expanded intratumoral alpha and beta TCR counts tracked mutation counts.

TCRdb processed the 5' RACE reads anew with MiXCR; each CDR3 protein has one entry. The data hold 10,000 to 11,000 distinct CDR3 sequences, with approximately 8% observed a single time. Germline CDR1 and CDR2: SGHNT and YENEEA. The CDR3 extends over 15 amino acids. Trimming removed 1 base from V and 9 bases from J, with 15 bases in between. This rearrangement joins TRBV11-3 to TRBJ2-2; D is uncertain. Sample: lung tumor tissue, taken at surgery. This receptor was taken from a female donor with early-stage non-small cell lung cancer. Here the CDR3 reads CASSLGVASGRELFF. The CDR3 DNA follows: TGTGCCAGCAGCTTAGGGGTGGCCTCTGGTCGGGAGCTGTTTTTT. Complete variable domain (other parts from reference TRBV11-3 and TRBJ2-2): EAGVVQSPRYKIIEKKQPVAFWCNPISGHNTLYWYLQNLGQGPELLIRYENEEAVDDSQLPKDRFSAERLKGVDSTLKIQPAELGDSAVYLCASSLGVASGRELFFGEGSRLTVL.